This T cell receptor beta chain was sequenced for a study of prognosis after radiotherapy for stage I lung cancer. Remarks on this clonotype: Its ends do not fully match the called genes, so a read error is possible.

From genomic DNA, two-round multiplex PCR was used to amplify TCR beta CDR3. First-round PCR used primers specific to each TRBV and TRBJ gene. MiXCR, run by TCRdb on the multiplex PCR reads, gives a single entry per CDR3 protein. The sample has about 59,000 distinct CDR3 sequences, about a quarter seen once. CDR3 length: 16 residues. The V gene's germline CDR1 is MRHNA and CDR2 SNTAGT. The clonotype was recovered from a donor aged 50 or older with non-small cell lung cancer. The sequences come from PBMCs, collected before or after stereotactic body radiation therapy (not recorded which). The gene calls are TRBV6-4 and TRBJ1-2, with 7 bases lining up with TRBD1. The CDR3 loop reads CASSRYRGGGDYGYTF. For the CDR3, the DNA is TGTGCCAGCAGTCGGTACCGGGGAGGGGGCGACTATGGCTACACATTC.